This T cell receptor beta chain was identified in a study of blood T cell repertoires in COVID-19. Study information: Collection of acute and convalescent COVID-19 samples took place in the United States, Italy and Spain. The cDNA or gDNA used as material had been derived from T cells, B-cell-depleted T cells, or PBMCs.

Original processing methods: Estimates of nucleated cell counts were drawn from the amplification of reference gene primers. Clones were read by immunoSEQ multiplex PCR, and TCRdb kept only the in-frame ones, dropping some. V, J and clone size are taken as reported in that table, and D and trimming were inferred from the DNA itself. The data show roughly 220,000 clones, with approximately 82% seen just once and 1.2% to 1.5% held by the top ten. Trimming took off 6 bases at V and 3 bases at J, with 11 bases between the two ends. This CDR3 is built from 13 residues. Germline assignment: CDR1 MNHEY and CDR2 SVGEGT. This clone has a single count.

The sequence was obtained from a woman aged 40 to 50 who had recovered from COVID-19. V gene TRBV6-2 or TRBV6-3 combines with J gene TRBJ1-1, with D possibly matching TRBD1 (6 bases). Specimen: peripheral blood. The CDR3 region has the DNA TGTGCCAGCAGATACGAGGGGGACACTGAAGCTTTCTTT. Its translation is CASRYEGDTEAFF.